This T cell receptor (beta chain) appears in the sequencing data of a study of T cell repertoires and HLA-DP antigens. Study-wide results and caveats: Previously undetected clones averaged around 39% and 49% against the two alleles respectively.

The CDR3 spans 12 residues. Trimming removed 1 base from V and 6 bases from J, with 6 bases in between. Germline V gene data show CDR1 as GTSNPN and CDR2 as SVGIG (reference sequence). Concerning this clone itself: What it recognizes is unknown.

Each pre-culture CD4+ sample aimed for hundreds of thousands of T cell genomes at deep resolution. Produced via immunoSEQ multiplex PCR; TCRdb's table is partial and in-frame only. This table has roughly 110,000 clones, 80% to 95% appearing once. The TCR sequence derives from a woman aged 18-35 years in good health and CMV-seronegative. V gene TRBV30 combines with J gene TRBJ2-2; D gene unclear. The specimen was CD4+ T cells from PBMCs. The CDR3 nucleotides read TGTGCCTGGAGTGGTCTTTCCGGGGAGCTGTTTTTT. This gives the protein CAWSGLSGELFF.